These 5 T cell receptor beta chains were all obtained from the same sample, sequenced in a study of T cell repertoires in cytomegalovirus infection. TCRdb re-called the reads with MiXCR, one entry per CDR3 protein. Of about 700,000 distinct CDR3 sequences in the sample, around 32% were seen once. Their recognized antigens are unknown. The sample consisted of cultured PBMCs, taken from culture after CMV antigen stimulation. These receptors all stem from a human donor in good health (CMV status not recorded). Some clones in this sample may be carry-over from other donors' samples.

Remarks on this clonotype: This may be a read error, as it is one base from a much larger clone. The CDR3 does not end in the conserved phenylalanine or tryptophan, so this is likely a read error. CDR3 region: CASSSNLPYSGNTIYL. As DNA, the CDR3 is TGTGCCAGCAGCTCAAACCTGCCGTACTCTGGAAACACCATATATTTG. This rearrangement joins TRBV7-2 to TRBJ1-3; D is ambiguous. CDR1 SGHTA and CDR2 FQGNSA come from the germline V gene. This CDR3 contains 16 residues. Trimming took 4 bases from V and 0 from J, leaving 13 bases between them.

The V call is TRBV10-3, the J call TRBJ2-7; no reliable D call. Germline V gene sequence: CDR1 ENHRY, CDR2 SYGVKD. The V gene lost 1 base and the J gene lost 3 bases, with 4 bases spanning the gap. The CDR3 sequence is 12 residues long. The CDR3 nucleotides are TGTGCCATCAGTGAGTTTAGCTACGAGCAGTACTTC. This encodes CAISEFSYEQYF.

CDR3 DNA: TGTGCCAGCAGACATAGTAATTCACCCCTCCACTTT. This gives the protein CASRHSNSPLHF. The genes are TRBV2 and TRBJ1-6; D not resolved. The V gene lost 6 bases and the J gene lost 6 bases, with 6 bases spanning the gap. Germline V gives CDR1 SNHLY, CDR2 FYNNEI. The CDR3 contains 12 residues.

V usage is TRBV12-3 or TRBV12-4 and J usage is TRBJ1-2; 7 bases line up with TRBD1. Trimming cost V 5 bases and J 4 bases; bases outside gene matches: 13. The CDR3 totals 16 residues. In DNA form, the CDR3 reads TGTGCCAGCAGTGGACAGGTTGTCCGGCTCGGCTATGGCTACACCTTC. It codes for CASSGQVVRLGYGYTF.

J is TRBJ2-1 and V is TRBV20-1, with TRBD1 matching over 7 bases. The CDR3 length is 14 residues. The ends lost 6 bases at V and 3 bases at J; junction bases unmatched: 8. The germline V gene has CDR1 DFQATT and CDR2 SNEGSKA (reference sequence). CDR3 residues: CSAILGGRYNEQFF. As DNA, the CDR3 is TGCAGTGCCATCCTAGGGGGCCGCTACAATGAGCAGTTCTTC.